This T cell receptor beta chain was found in a study of cytomegalovirus exposure and HLA in healthy donors. Trimming stripped 7 bases from V and 1 base from J, with 11 bases between. Per germline, CDR1 ENHRY and CDR2 SYGVKD. CDR3 length: 13 amino acids. Study-level points and caveats: Earlier analysis found most TCR beta V segments productive about 87% or about 30% of the time.

Primers included in the PCR were 60 Vbeta and 13 Jbeta primers. Sequencing used immunoSEQ multiplex PCR; TCRdb keeps in-frame clones, though not all of them. The sample carries about 130,000 clones, around 82% recorded once. A remark on this clone: Its antigen is not known.

The chain is built from TRBV10-3 and TRBJ2-7, with a tentative D call TRBD2 (5 bases). The receptor comes from a man aged 45-65 years in good health and CMV-seronegative. The specimen sequenced was PBMCs. DNA of the CDR3: TGTGCCATCACGAGCGGTAATTCCTACGAGCAGTACTTC. This translates into CAITSGNSYEQYF.